Here is one T cell receptor (beta chain) with its context. Its antigen is currently unknown. These data come from a study of siplizumab effects on memory and regulatory T cells. Whole-study findings and limits: The study did not confirm that proliferating Tregs from siplizumab cultures were suppressive. Mapping to unstimulated subsets was achieved for only a minor fraction of alloreactive clones. The average Treg-derived proportion among mappable alloreactive CD4+ clones was less than 80% with siplizumab versus around 26% in controls.

In germline, CDR1 is SNHLY, CDR2 FYNNEI. Trimming removed 5 bases from V and 2 bases from J, with 13 bases in between. The CDR3 runs 15 residues. The data were produced by immunoSEQ multiplex PCR, yet TCRdb's version contains in-frame clones alone and is incomplete. The table lists roughly 120,000 clones, roughly 94% of them singletons. Sequences were obtained from non-Treg CD4+ T cells sorted from blood. The rearrangement joins TRBV2 to TRBJ1-5; the D is unclear. This TCR derives from a human donor in good health. CDR3 sequence reads: CASSPASGGNQPQHF. The CDR3 coding sequence is TGTGCCAGCAGTCCGGCCTCAGGAGGCAATCAGCCCCAGCATTTT.